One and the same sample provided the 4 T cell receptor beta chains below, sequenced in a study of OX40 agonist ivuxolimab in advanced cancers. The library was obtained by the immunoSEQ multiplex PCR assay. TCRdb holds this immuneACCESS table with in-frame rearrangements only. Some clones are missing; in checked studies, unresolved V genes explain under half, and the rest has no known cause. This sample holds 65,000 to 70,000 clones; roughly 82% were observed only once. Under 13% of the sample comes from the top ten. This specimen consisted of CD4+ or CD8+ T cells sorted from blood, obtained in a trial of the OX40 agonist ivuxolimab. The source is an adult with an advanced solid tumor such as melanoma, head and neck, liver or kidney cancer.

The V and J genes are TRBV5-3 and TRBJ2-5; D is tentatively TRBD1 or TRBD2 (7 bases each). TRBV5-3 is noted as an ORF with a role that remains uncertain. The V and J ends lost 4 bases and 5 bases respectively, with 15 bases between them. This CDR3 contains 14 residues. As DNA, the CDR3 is TGTGCCAGAAGCCAGACAGGGCGGGGGGAGACCCAGTACTTC. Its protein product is CARSQTGRGETQYF.

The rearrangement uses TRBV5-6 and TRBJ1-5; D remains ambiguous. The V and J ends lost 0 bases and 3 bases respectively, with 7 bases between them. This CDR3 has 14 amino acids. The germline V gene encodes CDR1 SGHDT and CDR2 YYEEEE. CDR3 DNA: TGTGCCAGCAGCTTGGGCAGTCTCAATCAGCCCCAGCATTTT. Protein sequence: CASSLGSLNQPQHF.

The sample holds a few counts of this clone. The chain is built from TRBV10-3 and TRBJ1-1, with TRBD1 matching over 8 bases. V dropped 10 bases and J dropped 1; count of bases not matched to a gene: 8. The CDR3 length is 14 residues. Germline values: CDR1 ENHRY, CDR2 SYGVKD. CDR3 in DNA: TGTGCCACCATGCCCGGGACAGGGAACACTGAAGCTTTCTTT. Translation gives CATMPGTGNTEAFF.

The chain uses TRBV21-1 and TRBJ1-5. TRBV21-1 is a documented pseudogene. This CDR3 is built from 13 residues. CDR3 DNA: TGTGCCAGCAGCTCCTATGGAGATCAGCCCCAGCATTTT. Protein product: CASSSYGDQPQHF.